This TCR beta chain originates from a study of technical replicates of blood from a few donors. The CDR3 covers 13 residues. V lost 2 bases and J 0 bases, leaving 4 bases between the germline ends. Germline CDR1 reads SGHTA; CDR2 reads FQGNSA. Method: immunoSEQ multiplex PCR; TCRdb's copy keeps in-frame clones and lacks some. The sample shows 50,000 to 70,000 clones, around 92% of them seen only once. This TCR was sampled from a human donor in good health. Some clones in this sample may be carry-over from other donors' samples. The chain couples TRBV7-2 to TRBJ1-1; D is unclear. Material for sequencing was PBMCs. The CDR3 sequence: CASSLLMNTEAFF. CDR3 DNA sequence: TGTGCCAGCAGCTTATTAATGAACACTGAAGCTTTCTTT.